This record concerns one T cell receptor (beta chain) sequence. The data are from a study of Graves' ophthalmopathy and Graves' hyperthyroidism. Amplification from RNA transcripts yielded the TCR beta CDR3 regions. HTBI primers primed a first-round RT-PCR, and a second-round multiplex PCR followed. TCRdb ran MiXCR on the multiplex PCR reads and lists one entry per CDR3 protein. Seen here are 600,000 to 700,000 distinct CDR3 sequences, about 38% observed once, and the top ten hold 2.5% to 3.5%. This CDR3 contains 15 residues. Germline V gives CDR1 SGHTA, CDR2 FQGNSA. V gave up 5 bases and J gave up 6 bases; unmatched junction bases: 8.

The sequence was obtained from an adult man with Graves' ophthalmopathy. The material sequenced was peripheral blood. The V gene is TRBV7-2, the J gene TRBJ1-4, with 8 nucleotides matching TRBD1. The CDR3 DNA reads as TGTGCCAGCAGCCCTGGACAGGGATGGGATGAAAAACTGTTTTTT. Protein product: CASSPGQGWDEKLFF.